Listed below are T cell receptor beta chains from one sample, sequenced in a study of blood T cells in healthy people across ages. TCRdb reprocessed the 5' RACE reads via MiXCR and lists one record per CDR3 protein. The profile shows roughly 1,800,000 distinct CDR3 sequences, approximately 50% of them singletons. The sample taken for sequencing was blood. These receptors were taken from a middle-aged woman in good health. Both conserved end residues are part of each CDR3. The D gene is left open where the match is weak. A clone size is listed for some rows: how often the clone was seen (once, few, many), or a class if it is expanded.

j_gene | v_gene | abundance | d_gene | CDR3aa | CDR3nt
TRBJ2-7 | TRBV6-6 | NA | TRBD1 | CASSKGTGGIYEQYF | TGTGCCAGCAGTAAGGGGACAGGGGGTATCTACGAGCAGTACTTC
TRBJ1-2 | TRBV7-2 | NA | NA | CASSPNTGILYGYTF | TGTGCCAGCAGCCCAAATACAGGGATTCTCTATGGCTACACCTTC
TRBJ1-5 | TRBV24-1 | NA | TRBD1 | CATSEGQGNQPQHF | TGTGCCACCAGTGAGGGACAGGGCAATCAGCCCCAGCATTTT
TRBJ2-3 | TRBV20-1 | few | TRBD2 | CSAPRTSGGLTDTQYF | TGCAGTGCACCCCGGACTAGCGGGGGTCTCACAGATACGCAGTATTTT
TRBJ2-1 | TRBV4-3 | NA | TRBD1 | CASSRAGTGRAEQFF | TGCGCCAGCAGCCGCGCCGGGACAGGGCGGGCTGAGCAGTTCTTC
TRBJ2-4 | TRBV6-6 | NA | TRBD2 | CASSLSGAGKNIQYF | TGTGCCAGCAGTCTGAGCGGGGCTGGCAAAAACATTCAGTACTTC
TRBJ2-4 | TRBV11-2 | NA | TRBD1 | CAIADRRNNEQYF | TGTGCCATCGCGGACAGGAGAAACAATGAGCAGTACTTC
TRBJ1-2 | TRBV4-2 | few | NA | CASSQDDRRTNYGYTF | TGTGCCAGCAGCCAAGATGACAGGAGAACTAACTATGGCTACACCTTC
TRBJ2-7 | TRBV7-2 | once | NA | CASSAGAPLYEQYF | TGTGCCAGCAGCGCAGGGGCCCCCCTCTACGAGCAGTACTTC
TRBJ2-7 | TRBV20-1 | NA | NA | CSATQGPEQYF | TGCAGTGCTACTCAGGGACCCGAGCAGTACTTC
TRBJ1-4 | TRBV6-1 | few | NA | CASKTAANEKLFF | TGTGCCAGCAAGACCGCAGCTAATGAAAAACTGTTTTTT
TRBJ1-6 | TRBV12-3/TRBV12-4 | NA | NA | CATGRDGNSPLHF | TGTGCCACCGGGAGGGACGGCAATTCACCCCTCCACTTT
TRBJ2-1 | TRBV9 | few | NA | CASSVGTGRTYNEQFF | TGTGCCAGCAGCGTAGGGACGGGGAGAACCTACAATGAGCAGTTCTTC
TRBJ2-5 | TRBV6-1 | NA | TRBD2 | CASILLAGIRETQYF | TGTGCCAGCATCCTACTAGCGGGGATCCGAGAGACCCAGTACTTC
TRBJ2-1 | TRBV5-1 | NA | TRBD2 | CASSSEASGGNEQFF | TGCGCCAGCAGCTCCGAGGCTAGCGGGGGCAATGAGCAGTTCTTC
TRBJ2-7 | TRBV29-1 | NA | TRBD1 | CSVEVRDRRLNYNEQYF | TGCAGCGTTGAGGTCCGGGACAGACGATTAAACTACAATGAGCAGTACTTC
TRBJ2-1 | TRBV6-2/TRBV6-3 | few | TRBD2 | CASLPISGSSYNEQFF | TGTGCCAGCCTGCCAATTAGCGGGAGCTCCTACAATGAGCAGTTCTTC
TRBJ2-1 | TRBV6-2/TRBV6-3 | once | NA | CASSGQGTWSSYNEQFF | TGTGCCAGCTCGGGGCAGGGGACTTGGTCGTCCTACAATGAGCAGTTCTTC
TRBJ2-4 | TRBV4-1 | NA | NA | CASSQAPGAPPRAKTIQYF | TGCGCCAGCAGCCAAGCCCCGGGGGCGCCTCCAAGGGCCAAAACCATTCAGTACTTC
TRBJ2-6 | TRBV7-3 | NA | NA | CASSLTAGNSGANVLTF | TGTGCCAGCAGCTTAACTGCAGGGAACTCTGGGGCCAACGTCCTGACTTTC
TRBJ1-4 | TRBV7-2 | NA | NA | CASSRDMGWANEKLFF | TGTGCCAGCAGCCGGGACATGGGATGGGCTAATGAAAAACTGTTTTTT
TRBJ2-1 | TRBV6-5 | NA | NA | CASSYSRTQGNEQFF | TGTGCCAGCAGTTACTCGAGGACGCAAGGGAATGAGCAGTTCTTC
TRBJ2-3 | TRBV4-2 | NA | TRBD2 | CASSPWTSGLGTDTQYF | TGTGCCAGCAGCCCTTGGACTAGCGGGTTGGGTACAGATACGCAGTATTTT
TRBJ2-3 | TRBV10-3 | NA | TRBD1 | CAIKDQGADTQYF | TGTGCCATCAAGGATCAGGGGGCGGATACGCAGTATTTT
TRBJ2-2 | TRBV7-3 | NA | NA | CASSRTAIPNTGELFF | TGTGCCAGCAGCCGGACAGCCATCCCGAACACCGGGGAGCTGTTTTTT
TRBJ2-6 | TRBV6-2/TRBV6-3 | NA | NA | CASIPQSGANVLTF | TGTGCCAGCATCCCACAATCTGGGGCCAACGTCCTGACTTTC
TRBJ2-1 | TRBV27 | NA | NA | CASSLERGGLYSYNEQFF | TGTGCCAGCAGTTTAGAACGAGGCGGGCTTTACTCATACAATGAGCAGTTCTTC
TRBJ2-5 | TRBV6-6 | once | NA | CASSYFSRETQYF | TGTGCCAGCAGTTATTTTAGCCGAGAGACCCAGTACTTC
TRBJ1-2 | TRBV4-1 | few | NA | CASSQEAGAYGYTF | TGCGCCAGCAGCCAAGAGGCGGGAGCCTATGGCTACACCTTC
TRBJ1-2 | TRBV20-1 | NA | TRBD1 | CSARQDRGYGYTF | TGCAGTGCTAGACAGGACAGGGGCTATGGCTACACCTTC
TRBJ1-2 | TRBV29-1 | once | TRBD1 | CSVGTGPTGGFGYTF | TGCAGCGTGGGTACGGGGCCGACAGGGGGCTTTGGCTACACCTTC
TRBJ2-3 | TRBV20-1 | NA | NA | CSASREFSDTQYF | TGCAGTGCGTCACGGGAATTTTCCGATACGCAGTATTTT
TRBJ2-3 | TRBV5-1 | NA | NA | CASSTGQRSTDTQYF | TGCGCCAGCAGCACCGGACAGCGAAGCACAGATACGCAGTATTTT
TRBJ2-1 | TRBV6-5 | once | NA | CASSYSIVLNNEQFF | TGTGCCAGCAGTTACTCGATCGTCCTGAACAATGAGCAGTTCTTC
TRBJ1-2 | TRBV7-2 | few | NA | CASSRQEPYGYTF | TGTGCCAGCAGCAGACAGGAGCCCTATGGCTACACCTTC
TRBJ2-3 | TRBV18 | NA | NA | CASARADNTDTQYF | TGTGCCAGTGCCAGGGCAGACAACACAGATACGCAGTATTTT
TRBJ2-5 | TRBV27 | NA | TRBD2 | CASSPSSGEKEETQYF | TGTGCCAGCAGTCCATCTAGCGGGGAGAAGGAAGAGACCCAGTACTTC
TRBJ1-6 | TRBV10-3 | NA | NA | CTIGIGDSPLHF | TGTACCATCGGCATCGGAGATTCACCCCTCCACTTT
TRBJ1-4 | TRBV7-2 | NA | TRBD1 | CASSLQGAKEKLFF | TGTGCCAGCAGCTTACAGGGGGCGAAAGAAAAACTGTTTTTT
TRBJ2-7 | TRBV14 | NA | NA | CASSQESWPGWEQYF | TGTGCCAGCAGCCAAGAGTCCTGGCCCGGATGGGAGCAGTACTTC
TRBJ2-7 | TRBV28 | NA | TRBD1 | CASSETGTGLNEQYF | TGTGCCAGCAGTGAGACCGGGACAGGGTTGAACGAGCAGTACTTC
TRBJ2-3 | TRBV12-3/TRBV12-4 | once | TRBD2 | CASSLRTSGGAFADTQYF | TGTGCCAGCAGCCTCCGGACTAGCGGGGGGGCCTTCGCAGATACGCAGTATTTT
TRBJ2-7 | TRBV12-3/TRBV12-4 | NA | NA | CASRPGPYNEQYF | TGTGCCAGCAGACCGGGGCCCTACAATGAGCAGTACTTC
TRBJ2-5 | TRBV11-2 | NA | TRBD2 | CASVRERGLTETQYF | TGTGCCAGCGTCAGGGAGCGGGGGCTGACGGAGACCCAGTACTTC
TRBJ2-6 | TRBV24-1 | NA | NA | CATEARSGANVLTF | TGTGCCACCGAGGCGCGGAGTGGGGCCAACGTCCTGACTTTC
TRBJ2-7 | TRBV28 | few | NA | CASSPSRLAGEGEQYF | TGTGCCAGCAGTCCAAGCCGTTTGGCAGGGGAGGGCGAGCAGTACTTC
TRBJ2-1 | TRBV11-2 | NA | NA | CASSLAGETVTSYNEQFF | TGTGCCAGCAGCTTAGCGGGGGAGACCGTAACTTCCTACAATGAGCAGTTCTTC
TRBJ2-1 | TRBV4-1 | NA | NA | CASGTLVGDEQFF | TGCGCCAGCGGGACGCTGGTCGGGGATGAGCAGTTCTTC
TRBJ2-3 | TRBV5-4 | few | NA | CASSLGLELTDTQYF | TGTGCCAGCAGCTTGGGACTAGAATTGACAGATACGCAGTATTTT
TRBJ2-7 | TRBV9 | NA | NA | CASAVSGAFVGEQYF | TGTGCCAGCGCGGTGTCAGGGGCCTTTGTGGGCGAGCAGTACTTC
TRBJ2-3 | TRBV7-2 | NA | TRBD2 | CASSLVSGGARNTQYF | TGTGCCAGCAGCTTAGTTAGCGGGGGGGCCAGGAATACGCAGTATTTT